Sequencing of this T cell receptor (beta chain) was carried out in a study of T-cell memory formation after mild COVID-19. Background on the study: For the most part, TCR clusters were specific to one donor.

To note about this clonotype: Its antigen is currently unknown.

Study-wide results and caveats: Clones that contracted clustered mainly in CM and EM if CD4+ and in EMRA if CD8+. Several responding clones turned up in pre-infection memory, indicating that cross-reactive memory may have taken part.

It was 5'RACE with constant-segment primers that produced the TCR alpha and TCR beta cDNA libraries, which carried sample barcodes and UMIs. MiXCR, run by TCRdb on the 5' RACE reads, gives a single entry per CDR3 protein. Altogether tens of thousands of distinct CDR3 sequences are present, around 7% being singletons, with the ten largest covering more than 1.3%. Per the germline V gene, CDR1 is SNHLY and CDR2 is FYNNEI. This CDR3 has 10 amino acids. V was pared by 3 bases and J by 15 bases, with 9 bases between. The sequenced sample was PBMCs or a T cell subset sorted from them (not recorded which). This chain joins TRBV2 and TRBJ2-4; D gene ambiguous. The sequence came from a man younger than 35 who had mild COVID-19 (a few samples of this study predate the infection). Cell type and time point are not known. The CDR3 DNA reads as TGTGCCAGCAGTGACCAGGTCCCGTACTTC. Encoded protein: CASSDQVPYF.